These 3 T cell receptor beta chains came from one sample sequenced in a study of chemoradiotherapy in HPV16-positive cancers. Assay: immunoSEQ multiplex PCR; the TCRdb copy retains only in-frame clones and omits some. The sample holds about 30,000 clones, approximately 88% seen once. This specimen consisted of blood, obtained from a patient who underwent chemoradiotherapy. Receptors originate from a human donor with HPV-associated anogenital cancer.

The chain couples TRBV29-1 to TRBJ1-2, with D perhaps TRBD1 (6 bases). The CDR3 has 16 amino acids. Trimming left V 0 bases short and J 1 base short, with 15 bases between. CDR1 SQVTM and CDR2 ANQGSEA come from the germline V gene. In DNA, the CDR3 is TGCAGCGTTGAAGAGACGCGGGGGCAGCTTAACTATGGCTACACCTTC. Protein: CSVEETRGQLNYGYTF.

This chain links TRBV5-1 with TRBJ2-1; 12 nucleotides align to TRBD2. Looked up from germline, CDR1 is SGHRS and CDR2 is YFSETQ. This CDR3 has 17 residues. The V gene end was trimmed by 4 bases and the J gene end by 8 bases; junction bases not matched to a gene: 13. Here the CDR3 DNA reads TGCGCCAGCAGCATATCGCCCGGGACTAGCGGGCCCCATGAGCAGTTCTTC. Its protein is CASSISPGTSGPHEQFF.

The chain links TRBV5-1 to TRBJ2-5, with D uncertain. Looked up from germline, CDR1 is SGHRS and CDR2 is YFSETQ. The V end lost 0 bases, the J end lost 1 base, and 10 bases lay between the germline ends. This CDR3 contains 15 residues. CDR3 sequence: CASSLASAAQETQYF. CDR3 coding DNA: TGCGCCAGCAGCTTGGCCTCGGCTGCCCAAGAGACCCAGTACTTC.